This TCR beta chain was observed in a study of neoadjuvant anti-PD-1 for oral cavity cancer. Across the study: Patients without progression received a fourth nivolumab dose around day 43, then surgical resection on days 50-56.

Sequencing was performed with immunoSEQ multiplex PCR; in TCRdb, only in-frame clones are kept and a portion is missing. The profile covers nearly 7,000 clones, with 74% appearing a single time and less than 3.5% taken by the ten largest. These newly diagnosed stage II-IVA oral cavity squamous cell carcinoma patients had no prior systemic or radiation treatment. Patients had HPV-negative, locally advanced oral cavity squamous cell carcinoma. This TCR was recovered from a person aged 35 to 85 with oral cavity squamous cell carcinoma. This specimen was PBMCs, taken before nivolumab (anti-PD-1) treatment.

This CDR3 reads CASSPRVGGENNEQFF. In DNA form, the CDR3 reads TGTGCCAGTAGTCCCCGTGTAGGGGGGGAGAACAATGAGCAGTTCTTC. This sequence joins TRBV19 and TRBJ2-1; possible D gene TRBD2, 7 bases. The V end lost 5 bases, the J end lost 5 bases, and 19 bases lay between the germline ends. Germline V gene data show CDR1 as LNHDA and CDR2 as SQIVND (reference sequence). The CDR3 loop spans 16 amino acids.